The T cell receptor beta chain described here comes from a study of read filtering for tumor transcriptome and immune sequencing. Study information: After DNase treatment, RNA was made into whole-transcriptome libraries.

The library was built from about 400 ng RNA with molecular barcoded adaptors for alpha/delta and beta/gamma chains. One entry per CDR3 protein, called by TCRdb with MiXCR from the reads. The table lists 75,000 to 95,000 distinct CDR3 sequences, roughly 21% of them singletons. Trimming took 4 bases from V and 4 from J, leaving 10 bases between them. This CDR3 spans 13 amino acids. The germline V gene encodes CDR1 MGHRA and CDR2 YSYEKL. This clonotype was seen at least ten times. The chain is built from TRBV4-1 and TRBJ1-1; D remains unclear. Sequencing was done on a sample of a population of CD138-negative cells sorted from bone marrow. The receptor's source is a donor at least 40 years old with multiple myeloma. The DNA for the CDR3 is TGCGCCAGCAGCCGGCCCCCAGGCACTGAAGCTTTCTTT. Translating gives CASSRPPGTEAFF.